Listed here are 7 T cell receptor beta chains from one sample, sequenced in a study of response to subunit inactivated influenza vaccine. TCRdb reprocessed the RT-PCR reads with MiXCR, giving one entry per CDR3 protein. Of roughly 650,000 distinct CDR3 sequences listed, 15% to 19% are singletons. Here the sequenced sample was PBMCs from blood, taken 11 to 12 days after vaccination. These receptors all stem from a man aged 50 or older who received an inactivated influenza vaccine.

CDR3 amino acids: CASSSGESGGISYEQYF. The CDR3, as DNA: TGTGCCAGCAGCTCAGGAGAAAGCGGGGGGATCTCCTACGAGCAGTACTTC. The rearrangement links TRBV13 to TRBJ2-7; 9 bases map to TRBD2. The CDR3 extends over 17 amino acids. The V and J ends lost 4 bases and 0 bases, in that order; junction bases with no gene match: 10. Germline lookup yields CDR1 PRHDT and CDR2 FYEKMQ (reference sequence).

This clonotype was counted between two and nine times. The chain recombines TRBV20-1 with TRBJ1-1; D ambiguous. This CDR3 region has 12 residues. Trimming removed 4 bases from V and 0 bases from J, with 6 bases in between. The germline gives CDR1 DFQATT, CDR2 SNEGSKA (reference sequence). CDR3 sequence: CSAIHMNTEAFF. The CDR3 region has the DNA TGCAGTGCTATTCATATGAACACTGAAGCTTTCTTT.

V gene TRBV5-6 combines with J gene TRBJ2-2; 9 bases are shared with TRBD1. Unmatched junction bases numbered 3, after V lost 3 bases and J lost 3 bases. The CDR3 has 15 residues. Germline V gene lookup returns CDR1 SGHDT and CDR2 YYEEEE. CDR3 residues: CASSWDRAHTGELFF. The DNA of the CDR3 is TGTGCCAGCAGCTGGGACAGGGCGCACACCGGGGAGCTGTTTTTT.

This clonotype was detected a few times. The gene calls are TRBV5-6 and TRBJ2-7, with 9 nucleotides matching TRBD1. Germline V lookup: CDR1 SGHDT, CDR2 YYEEEE. The CDR3 runs 14 residues. With 0 bases clipped from V and 7 bases from J, the junction kept 5 bases outside the gene matches. The CDR3 sequence: CASSLGTGEWEQYF. The CDR3, as DNA: TGTGCCAGCAGCTTGGGGACAGGGGAATGGGAGCAGTACTTC.

The V gene is TRBV7-2, the J gene TRBJ1-5; D is ambiguous. The CDR3 runs to 15 residues. CDR1 is SGHTA, CDR2 FQGNSA, per germline. V lost 3 bases to trimming and J lost 1 base, with 10 bases between them. CDR3 loop: CASSFAHTSNQPQHF. The DNA of the CDR3 is TGTGCCAGCAGCTTCGCCCATACGAGCAATCAGCCCCAGCATTTT.

This clonotype was picked up a small number of times. This chain links TRBV5-1 with TRBJ2-5; TRBD2 aligns across 9 bases. Germline-derived CDR1 and CDR2 are SGHRS and YFSETQ. This CDR3 has 15 amino acids. V shed 4 bases and J 5 bases; nucleotides not matched to a gene: 9. This chain's CDR3 is CASSILAGVAETQYF. The CDR3 bases are TGCGCCAGCAGCATCTTAGCGGGAGTGGCGGAGACCCAGTACTTC.

The sample holds a few counts of this clonotype. The chain combines TRBV5-5 with TRBJ2-3, with D unresolved. The CDR3 loop spans 14 amino acids. Germline V CDR1 and CDR2: SGHKS, YYEKEE (reference sequence). V was clipped by 2 bases and J by 1 base, with 8 bases between them. The CDR3, as DNA: TGTGCCAGCAGCTTTATCTCGGGCACAGATACGCAGTATTTT. Amino acids: CASSFISGTDTQYF.